The rows below give T cell receptor beta chains drawn from one sample of a study of shared clonotypes between healthy human individuals. Some clones are missing from TCRdb's copy, which holds only in-frame ones; the method was immunoSEQ multiplex PCR. In the table there are hundreds of thousands of clones, around 80% of which are singletons. The specimen sequenced was PBMCs. These receptors originate from a woman aged 40-49 years in good health. Some clones in this sample may be carry-over from other donors' samples. The CDR3 runs from the conserved cysteine through the conserved F or W. A D gene is named only where the DNA matches it firmly. A row's size may be missing; if present it is once, few, many or a size class.

clone_size: few; j_call: TRBJ1-3; v_call: TRBV7-9; d_call: NA; cdr3_nt: TGTGCCAGCAGCTTAGGTTACCCTGGAAACACCATATATTTT; cdr3_aa: CASSLGYPGNTIYF
clone_size: many; j_call: TRBJ1-1; v_call: TRBV9; d_call: TRBD1; cdr3_nt: TGTGCCAGCAGCGCCAGGGGGGATAATGAAGCTTTCTTT; cdr3_aa: CASSARGDNEAFF
clone_size: NA; j_call: TRBJ2-3; v_call: TRBV29-1; d_call: NA; cdr3_nt: TGCAGCGTTGAAACCGCGGCAGATACGCAGTATTTT; cdr3_aa: CSVETAADTQYF
clone_size: NA; j_call: TRBJ2-5; v_call: TRBV9; d_call: NA; cdr3_nt: TGTGCCAGCAGCGTTGCGGAGGAGACCCAGTACTTC; cdr3_aa: CASSVAEETQYF
clone_size: NA; j_call: TRBJ2-1; v_call: TRBV15; d_call: TRBD1; cdr3_nt: TGTGCCACCAGACGGTCCCAGGGGGTAGGGTACAATGAGCAGTTCTTC; cdr3_aa: CATRRSQGVGYNEQFF
clone_size: few; j_call: TRBJ1-2; v_call: TRBV28; d_call: NA; cdr3_nt: TGTGCCAGCAGTTTAAGGGCTTTACCCTCAAACACCTTC; cdr3_aa: CASSLRALPSNTF
clone_size: NA; j_call: TRBJ2-7; v_call: TRBV18; d_call: TRBD2; cdr3_nt: TGTGCCAGCTCACCGGGACTAGCGGGGGGCTCCTACGAGCAGTACTTC; cdr3_aa: CASSPGLAGGSYEQYF
clone_size: NA; j_call: TRBJ2-5; v_call: TRBV7-3; d_call: NA; cdr3_nt: TGTGCCAGCAGTCTCGGGGGATTAGGGGAGACCCAGTACTTC; cdr3_aa: CASSLGGLGETQYF
clone_size: NA; j_call: TRBJ2-2; v_call: TRBV30; d_call: TRBD1; cdr3_nt: TGTGCCGGAAACAGGGGGCTGGGCGGGGAGCTGTTTTTT; cdr3_aa: CAGNRGLGGELFF
clone_size: once; j_call: TRBJ2-7; v_call: TRBV29-1; d_call: NA; cdr3_nt: TGCAGCGTGGGGGCCAATTCCTACGAGCAGTACTTC; cdr3_aa: CSVGANSYEQYF
clone_size: NA; j_call: TRBJ1-1; v_call: TRBV10-3; d_call: NA; cdr3_nt: TGTGCCATCAGTGAGTCAAATAAGGGTGGTGGCACTGAAGCTTTCTTT; cdr3_aa: CAISESNKGGGTEAFF
clone_size: NA; j_call: TRBJ2-7; v_call: TRBV9; d_call: NA; cdr3_nt: TGTGCCAGCAGCGTAGCTGAGGGGCTGGGGTACGAGCAGTACTTC; cdr3_aa: CASSVAEGLGYEQYF
clone_size: NA; j_call: TRBJ2-1; v_call: TRBV30; d_call: NA; cdr3_nt: TGTGCCTGGAGTAAGGGGGGGTCCGGCCATGAGCAGTTCTTC; cdr3_aa: CAWSKGGSGHEQFF
clone_size: few; j_call: TRBJ1-1; v_call: TRBV21-1; d_call: NA; cdr3_nt: TGTGCCAGCCCCGGCCGGAGGTGGGCTTTCTTT; cdr3_aa: CASPGRRWAFF
clone_size: NA; j_call: TRBJ1-3; v_call: TRBV5-3; d_call: NA; cdr3_nt: TGTGCCAGAAGCTTCCGAGACAGGATCTCTGGAAACACCATATATTTT; cdr3_aa: CARSFRDRISGNTIYF
clone_size: NA; j_call: TRBJ2-7; v_call: TRBV5-4; d_call: NA; cdr3_nt: TGTGCCAGCAGCTCACGAGGATACGAGCAGTACTTC; cdr3_aa: CASSSRGYEQYF
clone_size: NA; j_call: TRBJ2-1; v_call: TRBV7-9; d_call: TRBD2; cdr3_nt: TGTGCCAGCAGCACCCTGGGTGCGGGAGTCTACAATGAGCAGTTCTTC; cdr3_aa: CASSTLGAGVYNEQFF
clone_size: NA; j_call: TRBJ1-5; v_call: TRBV9; d_call: NA; cdr3_nt: TGTGCCAGCAGCGTTAGTGAGGGTCAGCCCCAGCATTTT; cdr3_aa: CASSVSEGQPQHF
clone_size: NA; j_call: TRBJ1-6; v_call: TRBV6-5; d_call: NA; cdr3_nt: TGTGCCAGCAGTTACTCGATAGGGCCCACTTGGGGACCCCTCCACTTT; cdr3_aa: CASSYSIGPTWGPLHF
clone_size: NA; j_call: TRBJ1-1; v_call: TRBV7-9; d_call: NA; cdr3_nt: TGTGCCAGCAGCTTAGACAGGCCTTTT; cdr3_aa: CASSLDRPF
clone_size: NA; j_call: TRBJ2-2; v_call: TRBV7-9; d_call: NA; cdr3_nt: TGTGCCAGCAGCCCCACTAGTATCGGGGAGCTGTTTTTT; cdr3_aa: CASSPTSIGELFF
clone_size: NA; j_call: TRBJ2-3; v_call: TRBV11-3; d_call: TRBD1; cdr3_nt: TGTGCCAGCAGCGTAGGACAGGGTTCAGATACGCAGTATTTT; cdr3_aa: CASSVGQGSDTQYF
clone_size: few; j_call: TRBJ1-5; v_call: TRBV11-3; d_call: NA; cdr3_nt: TGTGCCAGCAGACTTGGGGTTACAGGTCCCTTAAATCAGCCCCAGCATTTT; cdr3_aa: CASRLGVTGPLNQPQHF
clone_size: NA; j_call: TRBJ2-1; v_call: TRBV10-2; d_call: TRBD2; cdr3_nt: TGCGCCAGCACCTCTAGCGGGACCCACAATGAGCAGTTCTTC; cdr3_aa: CASTSSGTHNEQFF
clone_size: NA; j_call: TRBJ2-2; v_call: TRBV30; d_call: NA; cdr3_nt: TGTGCCTGCCATCTATCGGGACCGAGCACCGGGGAGCTGTTTTTT; cdr3_aa: CACHLSGPSTGELFF
clone_size: NA; j_call: TRBJ2-7; v_call: TRBV30; d_call: NA; cdr3_nt: TGTGCCTGGCGGGCGGGGAGCAACTCCTACGAGCAGTACTTC; cdr3_aa: CAWRAGSNSYEQYF
clone_size: NA; j_call: TRBJ2-3; v_call: TRBV7-2; d_call: TRBD2; cdr3_nt: TGTGCCAGCAGCCAGAGGACTAGCGGGAGTGGTGGTACGCAGTATTTT; cdr3_aa: CASSQRTSGSGGTQYF
clone_size: NA; j_call: TRBJ2-7; v_call: TRBV5-1; d_call: NA; cdr3_nt: TGCGCCAGCGGCTTGGCCGACCCCTCGCGCGAGCAGTACTTC; cdr3_aa: CASGLADPSREQYF
clone_size: NA; j_call: TRBJ2-7; v_call: TRBV7-9; d_call: NA; cdr3_nt: TGTGCCAGCAGCTTACAGGACGAGCAGTACTTC; cdr3_aa: CASSLQDEQYF
clone_size: NA; j_call: TRBJ2-2; v_call: TRBV9; d_call: NA; cdr3_nt: TGTGCCAGCAGCGTCGGCTCCAGCGCCGGGGAGCTGTTTTTT; cdr3_aa: CASSVGSSAGELFF
clone_size: NA; j_call: TRBJ2-4; v_call: TRBV7-3; d_call: NA; cdr3_nt: TGTGCCAGCAGCTTGTTGAACAGGTCAAAGGGGCTAGCCAAAAACATTCAGTACTTC; cdr3_aa: CASSLLNRSKGLAKNIQYF
clone_size: NA; j_call: TRBJ2-7; v_call: TRBV5-1; d_call: NA; cdr3_nt: TGCGCCAGCAGCTTGGTTTCCGGTAGAGGCTCCTACGAGCAGTACTTC; cdr3_aa: CASSLVSGRGSYEQYF
clone_size: once; j_call: TRBJ2-7; v_call: TRBV10-3; d_call: TRBD2; cdr3_nt: TGTGCCATCAGGGACTCACTAGCGGGAGGGGGCGAGCAGTACTTC; cdr3_aa: CAIRDSLAGGGEQYF
clone_size: NA; j_call: TRBJ1-5; v_call: TRBV6-6; d_call: TRBD1; cdr3_nt: TGTGCCAGCAGAAAGACAGGGTTCGGGCAGCCCCAGCATTTT; cdr3_aa: CASRKTGFGQPQHF
clone_size: NA; j_call: TRBJ2-7; v_call: TRBV18; d_call: NA; cdr3_nt: TGTGCCAGCTCACCACAGGGGCCCCTGGTGGAGCAGTACTTC; cdr3_aa: CASSPQGPLVEQYF
clone_size: NA; j_call: TRBJ2-7; v_call: TRBV15; d_call: NA; cdr3_nt: TGTGCCACCAGCAGACCCCCGATTTTAGGCGCATCCTACGAGCAGTACTTC; cdr3_aa: CATSRPPILGASYEQYF
clone_size: once; j_call: TRBJ2-2; v_call: TRBV19; d_call: NA; cdr3_nt: TGTGCCAGTAGTATCGAACGGGGACAGAACACCGGGGAGCTGTTTTTT; cdr3_aa: CASSIERGQNTGELFF
clone_size: few; j_call: TRBJ2-3; v_call: TRBV4-2; d_call: TRBD2; cdr3_nt: TGTGCCAGCAGCCAAGGGCTAGCGGGAGTCCAACTAGATACGCAGTATTTT; cdr3_aa: CASSQGLAGVQLDTQYF
clone_size: NA; j_call: TRBJ2-1; v_call: TRBV11-2; d_call: NA; cdr3_nt: TGTGCCAGCAGCTTAAATCCGGTCCTGAGCTCCTACAATGAGCAGTTCTTC; cdr3_aa: CASSLNPVLSSYNEQFF
clone_size: NA; j_call: TRBJ2-7; v_call: TRBV29-1; d_call: TRBD1; cdr3_nt: TGCAGCGTTGTATACGGGGGGACAGGGATCTACGAGCAGTACTTC; cdr3_aa: CSVVYGGTGIYEQYF
clone_size: many; j_call: TRBJ1-4; v_call: TRBV29-1; d_call: NA; cdr3_nt: TGCAGCGTCCGAAAGTCTCCGAATGAAAAACTGTTTTTT; cdr3_aa: CSVRKSPNEKLFF
clone_size: NA; j_call: TRBJ2-7; v_call: TRBV5-1; d_call: NA; cdr3_nt: TGCGCCAGCAGCCCCAGGGGACCTGCAGACTACGAGCAGTACTTC; cdr3_aa: CASSPRGPADYEQYF
clone_size: NA; j_call: TRBJ2-1; v_call: TRBV5-1; d_call: TRBD2; cdr3_nt: TGCGCCAGCAAGGGGACTAGCCACTACAATGAGCAGTTCTTC; cdr3_aa: CASKGTSHYNEQFF
clone_size: few; j_call: TRBJ1-2; v_call: TRBV28; d_call: NA; cdr3_nt: TGTGCCAGCAGTCCAACAGGGTATGGCTACACCTTC; cdr3_aa: CASSPTGYGYTF
clone_size: NA; j_call: TRBJ2-1; v_call: TRBV7-8; d_call: TRBD1; cdr3_nt: TGTGCCAGCAGCGCGAGATGGGACAGATCCTACAATGAGCAGTTCTTC; cdr3_aa: CASSARWDRSYNEQFF